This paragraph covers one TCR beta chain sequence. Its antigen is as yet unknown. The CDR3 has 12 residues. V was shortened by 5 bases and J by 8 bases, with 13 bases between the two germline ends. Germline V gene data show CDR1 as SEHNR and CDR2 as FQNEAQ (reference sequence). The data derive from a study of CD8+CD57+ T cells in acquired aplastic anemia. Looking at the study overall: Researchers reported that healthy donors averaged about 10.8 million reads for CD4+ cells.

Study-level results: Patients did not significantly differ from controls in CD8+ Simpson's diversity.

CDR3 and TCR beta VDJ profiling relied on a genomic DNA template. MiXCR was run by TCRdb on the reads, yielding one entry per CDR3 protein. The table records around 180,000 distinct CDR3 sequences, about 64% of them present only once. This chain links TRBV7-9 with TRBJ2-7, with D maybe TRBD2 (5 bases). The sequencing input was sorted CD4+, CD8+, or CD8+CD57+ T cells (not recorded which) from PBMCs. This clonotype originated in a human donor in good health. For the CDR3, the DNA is TGTGCCAGCAGCCAAACAGAGGGAAAGCAGTACTTC. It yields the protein CASSQTEGKQYF.